This T cell receptor (beta chain) emerged from a study of identical twins. Study-level points and caveats: Insertions were reduced in abundant cord blood beta clonotypes but not in memory repertoires. Invariant MAIT and iNKT cells could partly confound zero-insertion analyses. Conclusions relied on cross-sectional statistical analysis, not following the same donors.

In germline, CDR1 is SGHRS, CDR2 YFSETQ. Trimming took 6 bases from V and 10 from J, leaving 19 bases between them. The CDR3 consists of 13 residues. This clonotype was counted many times. The antigen is unknown. TCRdb re-called the 5' RACE reads with MiXCR, one entry per CDR3 protein. Among some 240,000 distinct CDR3 sequences listed, about 10% were seen once. Healthy Caucasians were all of the donors. V is TRBV5-1 and J is TRBJ1-1; D remains unclear. The clonotype originates from a man aged 45-60 years in good health. Sequenced input: memory T cells sorted from blood. CDR3 sequence: CASTLGGAGGAFF. Written as DNA, the CDR3 is TGCGCCAGCACCCTAGGTGGTGCAGGAGGAGCTTTCTTT.